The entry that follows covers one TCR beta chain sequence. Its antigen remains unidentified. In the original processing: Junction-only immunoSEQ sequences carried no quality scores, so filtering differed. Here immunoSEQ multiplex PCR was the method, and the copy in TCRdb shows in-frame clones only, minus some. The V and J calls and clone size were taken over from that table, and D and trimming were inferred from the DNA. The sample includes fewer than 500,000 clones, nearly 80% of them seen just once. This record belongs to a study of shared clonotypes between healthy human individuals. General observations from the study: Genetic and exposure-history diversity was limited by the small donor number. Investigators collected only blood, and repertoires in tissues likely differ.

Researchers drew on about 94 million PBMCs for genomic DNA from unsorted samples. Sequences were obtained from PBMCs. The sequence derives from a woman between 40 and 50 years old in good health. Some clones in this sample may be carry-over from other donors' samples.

CDR3 region: CASSLSGLVADYSNQPQHF. The CDR3 DNA follows: TGTGCCAGCAGTTTATCTGGTCTAGTGGCAGATTATAGCAATCAGCCCCAGCATTTT. The genes are TRBV27 and TRBJ1-5; D gene uncertain. The CDR3 is 19 amino acids. V was trimmed by 0 bases and J by 0 bases, leaving 18 bases between them. Germline CDR1 MNHEY, CDR2 SMNVEV (reference sequence).